The sequence of this T cell receptor beta chain was determined in a study of blood T cell repertoires in COVID-19. Study context: Samples came from the United States, Italy and Spain, spanning acute and convalescent COVID-19. PBMCs, B-cell-depleted T cells, or T cells were the source of the cDNA or gDNA that made up the material.

In the original processing: Estimation of nucleated cell counts was performed using reference gene primer amplification. Assay used: immunoSEQ multiplex PCR; TCRdb lists only in-frame clones, some missing. V and J calls and clone size are those listed in that table; D and trimming were worked out from the DNA. The sample includes just over 150,000 clones, 84% of them seen just once. This clone was recorded only once. Trimming cost V 0 bases and J 0 bases, with 10 bases left between them. The CDR3 has 17 residues. Germline V gene sequence: CDR1 SGHRS, CDR2 YFSETQ. The sequence came from a woman between 45 and 60 years old with acute or convalescent COVID-19. Material: peripheral blood. This chain connects TRBV5-1 to TRBJ1-6, with D tentatively TRBD1 (5 bases). For the CDR3, the DNA is TGCGCCAGCAGCTTGGTCCTACAGGACTCCTATAATTCACCCCTCCACTTT. Encoded protein: CASSLVLQDSYNSPLHF.